These 10 T cell receptor beta chains were all obtained from the same sample, sequenced in a study of T-cell reconstitution after alpha-beta-depleted transplantation in children (dated by TCRdb to 2016 to 2017). Read against the paper, the sample's treatment or condition label means: allogeneic hematopoietic cell transplantation with graft depleted of TCRalphabeta T cells and CD19 B cells. Libraries were prepared through PCR. The instrument was an Illumina HiSeq 2500. Molecular barcoding was employed in the preparation of TCR libraries, with unique molecular identifiers being used to normalize TCRbeta repertoire quantification. TCRdb trimmed public reads at Q25 via fastp, called clones via MiXCR and kept in-frame beta chains. A single entry per CDR3 protein holds the most common genes and DNA from its merged rows. This sample gives approximately 230,000 distinct CDR3 sequences in total; 20% to 30% of them show up just once. The ten largest clones add up to approximately 2.5% of the sample.

The sample here was PBMCs, taken before TCRalphabeta/CD19-depleted stem cell transplant. These receptors originate from a girl aged 2 to 9 with Fanconi anemia, due to receive a stem cell transplant.

CDR3 DNA sequence: TGTGCCAGCAGTTTTCAGGACAGCAATCAGCCCCAGCATTTT. Amino acids: CASSFQDSNQPQHF. The V call is TRBV12-3 or TRBV12-4, the J call TRBJ1-5, with D uncertain. The germline V and J ends were trimmed by 3 bases and 1 base, with 7 bases remaining between them. This CDR3 is 14 amino acids long.

The table lists this clonotype with a few counts. V usage is TRBV28 and J usage is TRBJ2-1, with a possible D match to TRBD1 (5 bases). The CDR3 is 15 amino acids. Germline values: CDR1 MDHEN, CDR2 SYDVKM. The V end was cut by 2 bases, the J end by 5 bases, with 13 bases between. The CDR3 here is CASSLGLGVNNEQFF. The CDR3 DNA follows: TGTGCCAGCAGTTTAGGGTTAGGGGTAAACAATGAGCAGTTCTTC.

This clonotype was counted at least ten times. The V call is TRBV12-3 or TRBV12-4, the J call TRBJ1-2, with 7 nucleotides matching TRBD1. The CDR3 is 13 residues long. The junction had 4 bases not matched to a gene; V was cut back by 3 bases and J by 6 bases. CDR3 sequence reads: CASSFSGGNGYTF. The DNA of the CDR3 is TGTGCCAGCAGTTTCTCAGGGGGGAATGGCTACACCTTC.

This clonotype has ten or more counts. The CDR3: CASSHGQGLYNEQFF. As DNA, the CDR3 is TGTGCCAGCAGCCACGGACAGGGGCTATACAATGAGCAGTTCTTC. This rearrangement joins TRBV12-3 or TRBV12-4 to TRBJ2-1, with 9 bases that match TRBD1. CDR3 length: 15 amino acids. With 6 bases clipped from V and 4 bases from J, the junction kept 7 bases outside the gene matches.

This clonotype was seen at least ten times. The rearrangement joins TRBV5-1 to TRBJ2-7; D not resolved. The V end was cut by 4 bases, the J end by 6 bases, with 17 bases between. The CDR3 extends over 14 amino acids. In germline, CDR1 is SGHRS, CDR2 YFSETQ. CDR3 residues: CASSPGVVASEQYF. In DNA form, the CDR3 reads TGCGCCAGCAGCCCGGGTGTAGTGGCGAGCGAGCAGTACTTC.

This clonotype has at least ten counts. The chain couples TRBV7-9 to TRBJ2-1, with no clear D. The CDR3 loop spans 12 amino acids. The V gene lost 1 base and the J gene lost 9 bases, with 7 bases spanning the gap. Germline loops: CDR1 SEHNR, CDR2 FQNEAQ (reference sequence). This chain's CDR3 is CASSLDGREQFF. CDR3 sequence (DNA): TGTGCCAGCAGCTTAGACGGTCGTGAGCAGTTCTTC.

The DNA for the CDR3 is TGTGCCAGCAGTGAACCCCATGGAGCGGGGGGCACAGATACGCAGTATTTT. As protein: CASSEPHGAGGTDTQYF. This rearrangement joins TRBV25-1 to TRBJ2-3; 8 bases are a match to TRBD2. Germline-derived CDR1 and CDR2 are MGHDK and SYGVNS. The CDR3 runs 17 residues. V lost 2 bases, J lost 1 base, and 8 bases stayed unmatched.

The table lists this clonotype with many counts. The chain couples TRBV6-4 to TRBJ2-3; no firm D call. CDR1 is MRHNA, CDR2 SNTAGT, per germline. The CDR3 runs 15 residues. Between the trimmed V and J ends, which lost 8 bases and 5 bases, there was a span of 20 bases. In DNA form, the CDR3 reads TGTGCCAGCCGAAGGAGCAACTCTCCAGGAGATACGCAGTATTTT. It specifies CASRRSNSPGDTQYF.

This clonotype was detected many times. The chain recombines TRBV5-1 with TRBJ1-2, with D uncertain. Trimming shortened V by 6 bases and J by 8 bases, and 20 bases separated the two germline ends. Germline values: CDR1 SGHRS, CDR2 YFSETQ. The CDR3 covers 14 residues. CDR3 loop: CASISDGQSGGYTF. The DNA of the CDR3 is TGCGCCAGCATATCTGACGGCCAATCAGGCGGCTACACCTTC.

The chain combines TRBV18 with TRBJ2-5, with D uncertain. This CDR3 region has 13 residues. CDR1 is KGHSH and CDR2 is LQKENI in the germline V gene. V was pared by 3 bases and J by 1 base, with 6 bases between. This CDR3 reads CASSPLRQETQYF. In nucleotides, the CDR3 is TGTGCCAGCTCACCCTTACGCCAAGAGACCCAGTACTTC.